These 14 T cell receptor beta chains came from one sample sequenced in a study of cytomegalovirus exposure and HLA in healthy donors. 13 Jbeta primers and 60 Vbeta primers were used for the PCR. Assay used: immunoSEQ multiplex PCR; TCRdb lists only in-frame clones, some missing. The sample contains around 110,000 clones, approximately 70% of which appear only once. The sequenced sample consisted of PBMCs. These receptors were collected from a man aged 30 to 45 in good health and CMV-seropositive.

The rearrangement uses TRBV19 and TRBJ1-6; 8 bases map to TRBD1. V was pared by 7 bases and J by 1 base, with 12 bases of the junction left unmatched. Germline V gene sequence: CDR1 LNHDA, CDR2 SQIVND (reference sequence). The CDR3 is 18 amino acids. Here the CDR3 DNA reads TGTGCCAGTACCGAGACCGACAGGGGCAGATCCTATAATTCACCCCTCCACTTT. Translated: CASTETDRGRSYNSPLHF.

This clone was seen only a few times. V usage is TRBV28 and J usage is TRBJ2-1; 11 bases map to TRBD1. The CDR3 contains 15 residues. Trimming took 7 bases from V and 4 from J; bases not matched to a gene: 6. The germline gives CDR1 MDHEN, CDR2 SYDVKM. CDR3 protein: CASTSGQGVYNEQFF. The CDR3 nucleotides are TGTGCCAGCACCTCGGGACAGGGGGTATACAATGAGCAGTTCTTC.

V is TRBV29-1 and J is TRBJ2-6, with 9 bases aligning to TRBD1. The V and J ends lost 4 bases and 0 bases, in that order; junction bases with no gene match: 7. This CDR3 has 17 residues. The germline V gene has CDR1 SQVTM and CDR2 ANQGSEA. The CDR3 region is CSVVGQGFSSGANVLTF. The DNA of the CDR3 is TGCAGCGTTGTAGGACAGGGGTTTAGCTCTGGGGCCAACGTCCTGACTTTC.

The CDR3 loop reads CASIHPNTEAFF. The CDR3 coding sequence is TGTGCCAGCATTCATCCGAACACTGAAGCTTTCTTT. This rearrangement joins TRBV28 to TRBJ1-1; D is ambiguous. Germline loops: CDR1 MDHEN, CDR2 SYDVKM. The CDR3 consists of 12 residues. V gave up 7 bases and J gave up 1 base, with 7 bases separating them.

V and J are TRBV6-6 and TRBJ2-7; TRBD2 matches at 13 bases. V was clipped by 7 bases and J by 4 bases; unmatched bases: 7. This CDR3 contains 15 residues. Germline V lookup: CDR1 MNHNY, CDR2 SVGAGI (reference sequence). Here the CDR3 DNA reads TGTGCCAGCACCCTGACTAGCGGGGGGTCGTACGAGCAGTACTTC. The encoded protein is CASTLTSGGSYEQYF.

This sequence joins TRBV28 and TRBJ1-1; D remains unclear. Germline CDR1 MDHEN, CDR2 SYDVKM. V dropped 7 bases and J dropped 8 bases, with 17 bases sitting between them. This CDR3 contains 13 residues. DNA for the CDR3: TGTGCCAGCACTAAAGAGATCTTAGCAGAAGCTTTCTTT. Residues: CASTKEILAEAFF. The full variable domain, rest sourced from reference TRBV28 and TRBJ1-1, is DVKVTQSSRYLVKRTGEKVFLECVQDMDHENMFWYRQDPGLGLRLIYFSYDVKMKEKGDIPEGYSVSREKKERFSLILESASTNQTSMYLCASTKEILAEAFFGQGTRLTVV.

The chain uses TRBV6-5 and TRBJ1-4; D not resolved. CDR3 length: 15 residues. Deletions cut 2 bases from V and 4 bases from J, with 11 bases between. The germline V gene encodes CDR1 MNHEY and CDR2 SVGAGI. As DNA, the CDR3 is TGTGCCAGCAGTTACACCTCAGGCCTTAATGAAAAACTGTTTTTT. Its translation is CASSYTSGLNEKLFF.

The chain joins TRBV27 to TRBJ2-3; D unclear. The length of the CDR3 is 15 residues. V lost 4 bases, J lost 4 bases, and 15 bases lay in between. Germline lookup yields CDR1 MNHEY and CDR2 SMNVEV (reference sequence). As DNA, the CDR3 is TGTGCCAGCAGTTCACCGTTTAGGCGGTCAGATACGCAGTATTTT. Amino acid sequence: CASSSPFRRSDTQYF.

This clone occurred a few times. This rearrangement joins TRBV5-6 to TRBJ2-1; TRBD2 might be the D (6 bases). CDR1 is SGHDT and CDR2 is YYEEEE in the germline V gene. Trimming removed 4 bases from V and 5 bases from J, with 7 bases in between. The CDR3 has 12 amino acids. DNA of the CDR3: TGTGCCAGCAGCCCGGGGGACAATGAGCAGTTCTTC. Its translation is CASSPGDNEQFF.

The V gene is TRBV7-2, the J gene TRBJ2-3, with a tentative D call TRBD1 (6 bases). The CDR3 consists of 15 residues. CDR1 is SGHTA and CDR2 is FQGNSA in the germline V gene. The V end was cut by 4 bases, the J end by 3 bases, with 14 bases between. The CDR3 region has the DNA TGTGCCAGCAGCTCCCAGGCAGGGGAAACAGATACGCAGTATTTT. Its translation: CASSSQAGETDTQYF.

This sequence joins TRBV28 and TRBJ2-1; 9 bases map to TRBD2. The CDR3 extends over 16 amino acids. Germline V CDR1 and CDR2: MDHEN, SYDVKM. Trimming took 2 bases from V and 3 from J; bases not matched to a gene: 5. The CDR3 DNA reads TGTGCCAGCAGTTTAACCCTAGCGGGGAGCTACAATGAGCAGTTCTTC. Translated, it gives CASSLTLAGSYNEQFF.

The chain carries TRBV9 and TRBJ2-2, with 7 positions matching TRBD1. The CDR3 has 15 residues. V was clipped by 5 bases and J by 7 bases; unmatched bases: 11. Per germline, CDR1 SGDLS and CDR2 YYNGEE. Here the CDR3 reads CASRQQGSGGGELFF. DNA of the CDR3: TGTGCCAGCAGACAACAGGGGTCGGGTGGCGGGGAGCTGTTTTTT.

This clone has only a few counts. This chain joins TRBV30 and TRBJ1-2; 8 positions match TRBD1. CDR1 is GTSNPN, CDR2 SVGIG, per germline (reference sequence). The junction had 6 bases not matched to a gene; V was cut back by 7 bases and J by 5 bases. CDR3 length: 12 amino acids. The CDR3 bases are TGTGCCTACCACGGACAGGGTTATGGCTACACCTTC. Translating it yields CAYHGQGYGYTF.

CDR3 sequence (DNA): TGTGCCAGCAGTGAAGCGCTGAACAGGTTCGGCTCCTACAATGAGCAGTTCTTC. Translated, it gives CASSEALNRFGSYNEQFF. The chain uses TRBV6-1 and TRBJ2-1, with a weak D call TRBD1 (5 bases). CDR3 length: 18 amino acids. V lost 0 bases and J 0 bases, leaving 15 bases between the germline ends. Germline V lookup: CDR1 MNHNS, CDR2 SASEGT.